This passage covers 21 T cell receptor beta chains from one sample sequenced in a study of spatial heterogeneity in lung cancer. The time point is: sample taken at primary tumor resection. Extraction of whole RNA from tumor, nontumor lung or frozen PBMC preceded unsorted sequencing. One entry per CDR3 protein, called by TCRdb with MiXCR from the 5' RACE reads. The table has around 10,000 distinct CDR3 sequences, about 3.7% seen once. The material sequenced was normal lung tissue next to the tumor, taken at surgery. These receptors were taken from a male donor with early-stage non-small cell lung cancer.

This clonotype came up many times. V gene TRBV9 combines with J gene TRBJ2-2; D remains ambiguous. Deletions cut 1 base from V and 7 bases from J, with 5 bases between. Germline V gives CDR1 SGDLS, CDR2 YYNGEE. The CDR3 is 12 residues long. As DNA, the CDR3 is TGTGCCAGCAGCGTAAGGAACGGGGAGCTGTTTTTT. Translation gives CASSVRNGELFF.

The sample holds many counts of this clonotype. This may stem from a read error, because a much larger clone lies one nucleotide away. The CDR3 here is CVSTPFPAVNIQYF. The CDR3 DNA reads TGTGTCAGCACCCCATTTCCGGCAGTAAACATTCAGTACTTC. The gene calls are TRBV28 and TRBJ2-4; D is uncertain. Germline-derived CDR1 and CDR2 are MDHEN and SYDVKM. The CDR3 spans 14 residues.

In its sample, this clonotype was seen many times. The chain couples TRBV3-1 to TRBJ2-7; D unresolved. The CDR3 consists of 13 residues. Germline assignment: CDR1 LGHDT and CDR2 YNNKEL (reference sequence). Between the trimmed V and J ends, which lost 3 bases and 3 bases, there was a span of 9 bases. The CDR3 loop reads CASSHAGDYEQYF. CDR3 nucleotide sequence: TGTGCCAGCAGCCACGCTGGGGACTACGAGCAGTACTTC.

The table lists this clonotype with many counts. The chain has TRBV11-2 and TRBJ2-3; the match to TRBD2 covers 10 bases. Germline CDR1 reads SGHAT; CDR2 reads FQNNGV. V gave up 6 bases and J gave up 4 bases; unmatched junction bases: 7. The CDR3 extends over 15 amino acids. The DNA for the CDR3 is TGTGCCAGCAGTAACAGCGGGGGGGCGGCAGATACGCAGTATTTT. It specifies CASSNSGGAADTQYF. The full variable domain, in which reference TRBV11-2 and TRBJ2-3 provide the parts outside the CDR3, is EAGVAQSPRYKIIEKRQSVAFWCNPISGHATLYWYQQILGQGPKLLIQFQNNGVVDDSQLPKDRFSAERLKGVDSTLKIQPAKLEDSAVYLCASSNSGGAADTQYFGPGTRLTVL.

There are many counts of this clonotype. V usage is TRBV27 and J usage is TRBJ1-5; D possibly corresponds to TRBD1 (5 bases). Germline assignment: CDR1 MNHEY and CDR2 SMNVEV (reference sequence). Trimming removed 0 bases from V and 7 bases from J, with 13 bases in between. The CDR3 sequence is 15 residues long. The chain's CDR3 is CASSLSLGEGQPQHF. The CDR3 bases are TGTGCCAGCAGTTTATCGCTGGGGGAGGGACAGCCCCAGCATTTT.

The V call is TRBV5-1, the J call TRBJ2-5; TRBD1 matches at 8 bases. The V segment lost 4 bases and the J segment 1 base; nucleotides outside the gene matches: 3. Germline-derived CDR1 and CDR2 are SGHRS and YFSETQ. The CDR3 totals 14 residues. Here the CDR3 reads CASSPTGGQETQYF. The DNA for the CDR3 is TGCGCCAGCAGCCCTACAGGGGGCCAAGAGACCCAGTACTTC.

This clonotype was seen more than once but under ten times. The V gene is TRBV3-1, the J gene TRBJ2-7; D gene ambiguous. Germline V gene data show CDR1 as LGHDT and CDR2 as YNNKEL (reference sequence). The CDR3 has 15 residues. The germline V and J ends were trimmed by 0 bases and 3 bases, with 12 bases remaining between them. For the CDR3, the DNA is TGTGCCAGCAGCCAAGATCTCAGATCAGTCTACGAGCAGTACTTC. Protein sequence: CASSQDLRSVYEQYF.

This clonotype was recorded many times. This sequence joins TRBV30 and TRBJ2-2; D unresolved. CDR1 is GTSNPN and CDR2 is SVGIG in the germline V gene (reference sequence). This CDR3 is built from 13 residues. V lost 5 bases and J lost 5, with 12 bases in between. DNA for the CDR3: TGTGCCTGGGTTCCCTCAGAGACCGGGGAGCTGTTTTTT. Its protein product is CAWVPSETGELFF.

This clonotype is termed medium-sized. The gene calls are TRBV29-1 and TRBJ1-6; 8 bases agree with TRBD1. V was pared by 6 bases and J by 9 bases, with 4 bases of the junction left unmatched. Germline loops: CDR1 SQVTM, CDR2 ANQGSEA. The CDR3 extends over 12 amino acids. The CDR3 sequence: CSVADRGSPLHF. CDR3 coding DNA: TGCAGCGTGGCCGACAGGGGTTCACCCCTCCACTTT.

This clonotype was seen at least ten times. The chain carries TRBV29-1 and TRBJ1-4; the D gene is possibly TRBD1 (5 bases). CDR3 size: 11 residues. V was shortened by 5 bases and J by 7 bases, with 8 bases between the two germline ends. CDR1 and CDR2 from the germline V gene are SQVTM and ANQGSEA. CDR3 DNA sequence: TGCAGCGTTCAGGGTGGTGAAAAACTGTTTTTT. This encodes CSVQGGEKLFF.

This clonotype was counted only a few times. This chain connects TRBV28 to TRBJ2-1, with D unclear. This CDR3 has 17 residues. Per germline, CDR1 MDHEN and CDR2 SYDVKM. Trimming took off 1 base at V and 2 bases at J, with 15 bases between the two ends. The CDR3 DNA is TGTGCCAGCAGTTTATCCTCTTCTTATGACCCCTACAATGAGCAGTTCTTC. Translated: CASSLSSSYDPYNEQFF.

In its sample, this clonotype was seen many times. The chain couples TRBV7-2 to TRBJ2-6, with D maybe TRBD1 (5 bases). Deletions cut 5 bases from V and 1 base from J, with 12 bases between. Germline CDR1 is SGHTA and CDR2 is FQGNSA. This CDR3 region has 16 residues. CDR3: CASSQDSVSGANVLTF. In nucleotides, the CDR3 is TGTGCCAGCAGCCAAGACAGCGTGTCTGGGGCCAACGTCCTGACTTTC. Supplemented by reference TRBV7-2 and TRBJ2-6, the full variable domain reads GAGVSQSPSNKVTEKGKDVELRCDPISGHTALYWYRQSLGQGLEFLIYFQGNSAPDKSGLPSDRFSAERTGGSVSTLTIQRTQQEDSAVYLCASSQDSVSGANVLTFGAGSRLTVL.

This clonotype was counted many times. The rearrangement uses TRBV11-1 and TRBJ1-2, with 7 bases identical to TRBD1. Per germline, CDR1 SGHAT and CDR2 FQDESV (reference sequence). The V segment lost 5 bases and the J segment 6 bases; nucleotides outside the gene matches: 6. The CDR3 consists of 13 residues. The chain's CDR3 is CASSHTGVDGYTF. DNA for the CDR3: TGTGCCAGCAGCCACACAGGGGTCGATGGCTACACCTTC.

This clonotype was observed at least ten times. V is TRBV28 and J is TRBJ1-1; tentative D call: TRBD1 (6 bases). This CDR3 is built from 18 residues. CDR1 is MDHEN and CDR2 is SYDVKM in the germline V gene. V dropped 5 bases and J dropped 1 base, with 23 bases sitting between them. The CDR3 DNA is TGTGCCAGCAGTCTTCGAACGACATACAGGGAATCGAACACTGAAGCTTTCTTT. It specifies CASSLRTTYRESNTEAFF.

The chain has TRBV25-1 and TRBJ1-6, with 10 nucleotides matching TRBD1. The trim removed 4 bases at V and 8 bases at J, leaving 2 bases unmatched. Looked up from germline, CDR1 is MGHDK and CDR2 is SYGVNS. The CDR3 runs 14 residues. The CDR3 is CASSGGTGDSPLHF. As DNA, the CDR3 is TGTGCCAGCAGTGGCGGGACAGGGGATTCACCCCTCCACTTT.

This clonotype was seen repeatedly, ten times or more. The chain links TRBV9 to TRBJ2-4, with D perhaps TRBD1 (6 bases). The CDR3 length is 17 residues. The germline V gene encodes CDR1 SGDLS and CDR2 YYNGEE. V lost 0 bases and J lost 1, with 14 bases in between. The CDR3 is CASSVGSLQGAKNIQYF. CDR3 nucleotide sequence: TGTGCCAGCAGCGTAGGGAGTCTTCAGGGGGCCAAAAACATTCAGTACTTC. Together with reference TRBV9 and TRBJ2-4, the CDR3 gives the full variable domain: DSGVTQTPKHLITATGQRVTLRCSPRSGDLSVYWYQQSLDQGLQFLIQYYNGEERAKGNILERFSAQQFPDLHSELNLSSLELGDSALYFCASSVGSLQGAKNIQYFGAGTRLSVL.

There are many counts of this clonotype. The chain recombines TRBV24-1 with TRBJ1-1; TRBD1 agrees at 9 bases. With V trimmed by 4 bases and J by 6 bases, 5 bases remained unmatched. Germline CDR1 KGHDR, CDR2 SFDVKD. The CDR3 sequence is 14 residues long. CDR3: CATSETGGLAEAFF. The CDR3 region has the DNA TGTGCCACCAGTGAAACAGGGGGCTTGGCTGAAGCTTTCTTT.

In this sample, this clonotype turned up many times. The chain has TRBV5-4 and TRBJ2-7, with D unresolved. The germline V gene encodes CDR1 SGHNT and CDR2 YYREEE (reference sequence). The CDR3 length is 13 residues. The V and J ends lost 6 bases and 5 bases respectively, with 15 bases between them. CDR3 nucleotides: TGTGCCAGCACCCCCCCCTGGACCAACGAGCAGTACTTC. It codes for CASTPPWTNEQYF.

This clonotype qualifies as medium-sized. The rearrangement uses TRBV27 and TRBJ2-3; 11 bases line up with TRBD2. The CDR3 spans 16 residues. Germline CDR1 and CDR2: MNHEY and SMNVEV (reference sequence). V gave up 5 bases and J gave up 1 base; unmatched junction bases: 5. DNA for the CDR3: TGTGCCAGCAGTCCACTAGCGGGAGCCCGCACAGATACGCAGTATTTT. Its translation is CASSPLAGARTDTQYF.

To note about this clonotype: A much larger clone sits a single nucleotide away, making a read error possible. This chain's CDR3 is CASTESAGADSQYF. CDR3 sequence (DNA): TGTGCCAGCACAGAATCGGCAGGGGCAGATTCGCAGTATTTT. V is TRBV6-5 and J is TRBJ2-3; D is perhaps TRBD1 (6 bases). The CDR3 spans 14 residues. The germline V gene encodes CDR1 MNHEY and CDR2 SVGAGI.

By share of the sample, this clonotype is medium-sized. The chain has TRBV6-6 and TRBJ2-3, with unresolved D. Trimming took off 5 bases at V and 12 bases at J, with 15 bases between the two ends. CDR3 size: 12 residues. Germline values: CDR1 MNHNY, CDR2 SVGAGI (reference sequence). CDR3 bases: TGTGCCAGCAGTGATCACACCTCAAACCAGTATTTT. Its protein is CASSDHTSNQYF.